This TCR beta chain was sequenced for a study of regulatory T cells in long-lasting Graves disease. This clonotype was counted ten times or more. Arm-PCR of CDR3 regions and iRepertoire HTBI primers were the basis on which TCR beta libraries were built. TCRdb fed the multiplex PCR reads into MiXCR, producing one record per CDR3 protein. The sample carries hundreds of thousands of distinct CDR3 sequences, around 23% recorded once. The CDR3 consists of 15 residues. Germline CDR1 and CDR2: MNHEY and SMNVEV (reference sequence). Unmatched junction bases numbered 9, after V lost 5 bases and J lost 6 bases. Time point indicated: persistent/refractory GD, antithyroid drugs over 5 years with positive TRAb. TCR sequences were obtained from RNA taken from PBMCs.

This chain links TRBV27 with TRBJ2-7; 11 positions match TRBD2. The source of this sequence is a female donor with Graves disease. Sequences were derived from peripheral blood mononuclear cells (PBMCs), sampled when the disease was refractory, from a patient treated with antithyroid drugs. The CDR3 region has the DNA TGTGCCAGCAGTCCGAAACTAGCGGGAGTTATCGAGCAGTACTTC. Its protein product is CASSPKLAGVIEQYF.